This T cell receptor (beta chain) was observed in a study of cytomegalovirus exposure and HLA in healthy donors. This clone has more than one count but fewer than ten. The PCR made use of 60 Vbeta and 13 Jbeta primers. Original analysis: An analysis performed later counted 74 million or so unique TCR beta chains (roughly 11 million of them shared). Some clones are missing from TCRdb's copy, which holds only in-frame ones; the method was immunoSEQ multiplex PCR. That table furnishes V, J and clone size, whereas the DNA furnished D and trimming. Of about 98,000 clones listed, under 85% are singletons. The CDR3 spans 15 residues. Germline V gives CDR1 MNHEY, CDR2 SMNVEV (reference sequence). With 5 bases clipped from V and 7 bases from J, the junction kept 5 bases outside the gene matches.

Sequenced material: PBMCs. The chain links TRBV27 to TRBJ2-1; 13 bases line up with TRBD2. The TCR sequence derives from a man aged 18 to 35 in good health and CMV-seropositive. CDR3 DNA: TGTGCCAGCAGTCTCACTAGCGGGGGGGTTAATGAGCAGTTCTTC. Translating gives CASSLTSGGVNEQFF.